This TCR beta chain was retrieved from a study of CD8 T cells in ankylosing spondylitis. At least ten counts were recorded for this clonotype. Germline loops: CDR1 LGHDT, CDR2 YNNKEL (reference sequence). The CDR3 has 13 residues. The germline V and J ends were trimmed by 5 bases and 4 bases, with 8 bases remaining between them. TCRdb ran MiXCR on the 5' RACE reads and lists one entry per CDR3 protein. Seen here are approximately 240,000 distinct CDR3 sequences, roughly 10% observed once, and the top ten hold 2.6%. Sequenced: blood, either unsorted or a sorted T cell fraction (not recorded which). The gene calls are TRBV3-1 and TRBJ2-2; D is perhaps TRBD2 (6 bases). This clonotype was sampled from a male donor with ankylosing spondylitis or in good health (not recorded which). This CDR3 reads CASSTRGTGELFF. In nucleotides, the CDR3 is TGTGCCAGCAGCACGCGGGGCACCGGGGAGCTGTTTTTT. Combining the CDR3 with reference TRBV3-1 and TRBJ2-2 gives the whole variable domain DTAVSQTPKYLVTQMGNDKSIKCEQNLGHDTMYWYKQDSKKFLKIMFSYNNKELIINETVPNRFSPKSPDKAHLNLHINSLELGDSAVYFCASSTRGTGELFFGEGSRLTVL.